The clone carrying this TCR beta chain was picked up one time. Its antigen is currently unknown. Within Nashville, Tennessee resided all donors, each a Caucasian adult. In germline, CDR1 is SGDLS, CDR2 YYNGEE. This CDR3 contains 14 residues. Losses at the gene ends were 3 bases for V and 14 bases for J; bases not matched to a gene: 14. Measured with immunoSEQ multiplex PCR; TCRdb has only the in-frame clones, and not every one. The sample records some 1.4 million clones, roughly 96% being singletons. This specimen belongs to a study of shared clonotypes between healthy human individuals. Study results and limitations: Naive subsets usually exceeded memory subsets in estimated richness. Generation probability values for non-shared clonotypes were lower than those for clonotypes shared by all four donors.

This sequence joins TRBV9 and TRBJ2-4; 7 positions agree with TRBD1. Sequencing was performed on naive CD4+ T cells sorted from blood. Subset given: CD45RA+ positively selected. The sequence was collected from a man aged 30 to 45 in good health. DNA for the CDR3: TGTGCCAGCAGCGCAAGTACGGGACAGAAAGCTGAGTACTTC. It specifies CASSASTGQKAEYF.